The clone carrying this T cell receptor beta chain was observed a handful of times. Its specificity is unknown. The data were taken from a study of identical twins. The study's findings and limits: It was out-of-frame TCR alpha sharing in monozygotic twins that models underestimated.

Template switching added a universal primer binding site, and final cDNA carried unique molecular identifiers. One entry per CDR3 protein, called by TCRdb with MiXCR from the 5' RACE reads. The table includes 400,000 to 600,000 distinct CDR3 sequences, 20% to 25% detected once. V lost 3 bases to trimming and J lost 5 bases, with 11 bases between them. CDR3 length: 14 amino acids. Per germline, CDR1 ENHRY and CDR2 SYGVKD. These data also featured in a second study, about yellow fever vaccine responses in identical twins. That investigation notes: Reportedly, the response of twins' T cells to the vaccine seemed partly convergent, partly personalized.

This clonotype was obtained from a woman younger than 30 in good health. This chain connects TRBV10-3 to TRBJ2-4; D gene unclear. The source material was CD4+ T cells sorted from blood. CDR3 residues: CAISDLAGENIQYF. The CDR3 coding sequence is TGTGCCATCAGTGATTTAGCAGGAGAAAACATTCAGTACTTC.